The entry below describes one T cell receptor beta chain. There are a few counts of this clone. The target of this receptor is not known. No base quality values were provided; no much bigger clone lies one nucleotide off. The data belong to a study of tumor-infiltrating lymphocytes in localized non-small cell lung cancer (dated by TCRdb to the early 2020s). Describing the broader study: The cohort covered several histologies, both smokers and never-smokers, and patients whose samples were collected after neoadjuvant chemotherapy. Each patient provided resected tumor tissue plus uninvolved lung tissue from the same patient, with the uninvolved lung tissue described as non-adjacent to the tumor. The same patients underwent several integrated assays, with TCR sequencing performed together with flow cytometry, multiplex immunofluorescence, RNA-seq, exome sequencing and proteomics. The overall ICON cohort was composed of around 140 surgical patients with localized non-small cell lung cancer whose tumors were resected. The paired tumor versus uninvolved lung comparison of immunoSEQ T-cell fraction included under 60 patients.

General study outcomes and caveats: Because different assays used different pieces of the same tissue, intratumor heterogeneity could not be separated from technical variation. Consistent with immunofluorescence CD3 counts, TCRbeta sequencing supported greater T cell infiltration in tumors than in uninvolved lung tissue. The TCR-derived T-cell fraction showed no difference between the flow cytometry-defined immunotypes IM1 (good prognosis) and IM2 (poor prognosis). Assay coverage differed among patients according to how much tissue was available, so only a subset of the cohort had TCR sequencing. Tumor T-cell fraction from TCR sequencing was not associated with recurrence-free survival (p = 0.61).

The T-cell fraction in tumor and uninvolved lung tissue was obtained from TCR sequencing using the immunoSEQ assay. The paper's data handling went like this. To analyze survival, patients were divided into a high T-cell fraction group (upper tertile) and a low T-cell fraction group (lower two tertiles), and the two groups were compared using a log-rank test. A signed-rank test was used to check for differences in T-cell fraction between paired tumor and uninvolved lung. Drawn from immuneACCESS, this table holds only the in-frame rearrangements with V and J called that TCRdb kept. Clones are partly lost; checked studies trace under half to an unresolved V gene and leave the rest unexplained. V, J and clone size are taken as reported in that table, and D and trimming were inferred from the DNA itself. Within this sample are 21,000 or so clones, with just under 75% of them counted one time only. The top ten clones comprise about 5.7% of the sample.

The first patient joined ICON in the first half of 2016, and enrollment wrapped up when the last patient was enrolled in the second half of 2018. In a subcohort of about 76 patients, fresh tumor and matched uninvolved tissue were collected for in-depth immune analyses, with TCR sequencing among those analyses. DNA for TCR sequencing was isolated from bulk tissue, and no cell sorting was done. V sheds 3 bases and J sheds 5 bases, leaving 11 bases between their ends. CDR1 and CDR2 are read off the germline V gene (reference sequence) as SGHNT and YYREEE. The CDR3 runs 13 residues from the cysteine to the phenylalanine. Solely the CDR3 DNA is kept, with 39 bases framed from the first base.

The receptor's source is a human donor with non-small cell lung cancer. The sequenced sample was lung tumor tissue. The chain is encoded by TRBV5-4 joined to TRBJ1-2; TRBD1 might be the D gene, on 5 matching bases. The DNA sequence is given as TGTGCCAGCAGCTCAGGGACGGAATATGGCTACACCTTC. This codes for CASSSGTEYGYTF.